This TCR beta chain originates from a study of T cells in narcolepsy. Study-wide results and caveats: Autoreactive clonotypes reportedly recurred in blood of same and different patients, not controls.

The table came from immunoSEQ multiplex PCR; TCRdb's copy has only in-frame clones and leaves some out. The table records about 27,000 clones, approximately 85% of them present only once. In regard to this clone: Its matching antigen is unknown.

Germline CDR1 reads SGHNT; CDR2 reads YYREEE (reference sequence). V gave up 0 bases and J gave up 5 bases, with 9 bases separating them. CDR3 length equals 13 residues. The sequence came from a human donor with narcolepsy. The sequencing input was CD45RA- memory CD4+ T cells from PBMCs. The rearrangement links TRBV5-4 to TRBJ2-7, with no clear D. CDR3 in DNA: TGTGCCAGCAGCTTGGGTCTAGGGAACGAGCAGTACTTC. Amino acids: CASSLGLGNEQYF.